The 30 T cell receptor beta chains below all came from one sample that was sequenced in a study of identical twins. TCRdb fed the 5' RACE reads into MiXCR, producing one record per CDR3 protein. The sample shows about 720,000 distinct CDR3 sequences, around 8.3% of them seen only once. These sequences were also reported in another study, on yellow fever vaccine responses in identical twins.

Specimen: PBMCs. These receptors were obtained from a woman aged 18-35 years in good health.

This clonotype was seen at least ten times. The chain combines TRBV5-1 with TRBJ2-3; D is uncertain. V shed 0 bases and J shed 1 base, with 9 bases lying between them. Germline-derived CDR1 and CDR2 are SGHRS and YFSETQ. The CDR3 is made up of 15 amino acids. CDR3 sequence reads: CASSLAFSGTDTQYF. The DNA for the CDR3 is TGCGCCAGCAGCTTGGCCTTTTCGGGCACAGATACGCAGTATTTT.

J is TRBJ2-5 and V is TRBV6-2 or TRBV6-3; D is perhaps TRBD2 (7 bases). The CDR3 spans 15 residues. Germline CDR1 MNHEY, CDR2 SVGEGT. The V and J ends lost 7 bases and 2 bases respectively, with 17 bases between them. In nucleotides, the CDR3 is TGTGCCAGCATTAGCGGGCAGGGGATTCAAGAGACCCAGTACTTC. Translated, it gives CASISGQGIQETQYF.

This clonotype has at least ten counts. The V and J genes are TRBV24-1 and TRBJ2-1; 7 nucleotides line up with TRBD2. V lost 3 bases to trimming and J lost 5 bases; unmatched junction nucleotides: 3. The V gene's germline CDR1 is KGHDR and CDR2 SFDVKD. The CDR3 sequence is 14 residues long. The DNA for the CDR3 is TGTGCCACCAGTGATAGCGGGGCAAACAATGAGCAGTTCTTC. Encoded protein: CATSDSGANNEQFF.

This clonotype was counted ten times or more. This sequence joins TRBV28 and TRBJ2-7; D uncertain. CDR1 is MDHEN, CDR2 SYDVKM, per germline. There are 15 residues in the CDR3. Trimming left V 4 bases short and J 3 bases short, with 16 bases between. CDR3 residues: CASSSRDANRYEQYF. The DNA for the CDR3 is TGTGCCAGCAGTTCCCGAGATGCTAATCGCTACGAGCAGTACTTC.

The V gene is TRBV29-1, the J gene TRBJ2-1; weak D call: TRBD2 (6 bases). The CDR3 length is 12 residues. Trimming pared 7 bases from V and 6 bases from J, leaving 13 bases between. Germline assignment: CDR1 SQVTM and CDR2 ANQGSEA. The CDR3 DNA follows: TGCAGCGGCGTGGAGGGAACCAATGAGCAGTTCTTC. Protein product: CSGVEGTNEQFF.

This clonotype was detected only a few times. V usage is TRBV29-1 and J usage is TRBJ2-3; TRBD2 matches at 8 bases. This CDR3 comprises 14 residues. CDR1 is SQVTM, CDR2 ANQGSEA, per germline. After removal of 0 bases from V and 8 bases from J, the junction contained 7 bases not matched to a gene. DNA of the CDR3: TGCAGCGTTGAAGATAGCGGGAATGGAGTTACGCAGTATTTT. It codes for CSVEDSGNGVTQYF.

The table lists this clonotype with a few counts. The chain recombines TRBV6-2 or TRBV6-3 with TRBJ1-1; maybe TRBD1 (5 bases). The germline V gene encodes CDR1 MNHEY and CDR2 SVGEGT. The CDR3 has 13 residues. V gave up 1 base and J gave up 5 bases, with 8 bases separating them. The CDR3 DNA reads as TGTGCCAGCAGTTACTTTACAGGTACTGAAGCTTTCTTT. Translation: CASSYFTGTEAFF.

V is TRBV5-1 and J is TRBJ2-1; 11 bases are a match to TRBD2. The CDR3 loop spans 15 amino acids. CDR1 and CDR2 from the germline V gene are SGHRS and YFSETQ. J gave up 3 bases and V 7 bases, and 6 bases lay outside the gene matches. This chain's CDR3 is CASGTSGGDYNEQFF. Here the CDR3 DNA reads TGCGCCAGCGGAACTAGCGGGGGAGACTACAATGAGCAGTTCTTC.

The chain uses TRBV7-9 and TRBJ1-6; 10 nucleotides match TRBD1. Losses at the gene ends were 6 bases for V and 8 bases for J; bases not matched to a gene: 10. The CDR3 length is 16 residues. The germline gives CDR1 SEHNR, CDR2 FQNEAQ (reference sequence). The CDR3 DNA sequence: TGTGCCAGCAGACATCACCGGGACAGGGGTGATTCACCCCTCCACTTT. Its translation is CASRHHRDRGDSPLHF.

The chain links TRBV7-9 to TRBJ2-1, with 8 bases identical to TRBD2. Trimming took 4 bases from V and 4 from J; bases not matched to a gene: 6. The CDR3 runs to 15 residues. Germline V lookup: CDR1 SEHNR, CDR2 FQNEAQ (reference sequence). CDR3 protein: CASSSRLATYNEQFF. CDR3 coding DNA: TGTGCCAGCAGCTCCCGACTAGCGACATACAATGAGCAGTTCTTC.

Many counts were recorded for this clonotype. The chain couples TRBV20-1 to TRBJ1-6, with D hard to call. V lost 1 base and J lost 8, with 12 bases in between. The CDR3 length is 14 residues. Germline CDR1 reads DFQATT; CDR2 reads SNEGSKA (reference sequence). CDR3 amino acids: CSARAGSFDSPLHF. CDR3 in DNA: TGCAGTGCTAGAGCAGGTTCTTTTGATTCACCCCTCCACTTT.

This clonotype was counted only a few times. The V and J genes are TRBV10-3 and TRBJ2-1; no reliable D call. Germline V gene lookup returns CDR1 ENHRY and CDR2 SYGVKD. Trimming removed 3 bases at V and 7 bases at J, with 4 bases between. The CDR3 loop spans 11 amino acids. CDR3 in DNA: TGTGCCATCAGTGATGTTAATGAGCAGTTCTTC. Its translation is CAISDVNEQFF.

The chain links TRBV4-2 to TRBJ1-4, with D tentatively TRBD1 (6 bases). CDR1 is LGHNA and CDR2 is YNFKEQ in the germline V gene. Trimming left V 0 bases short and J 7 bases short, with 18 bases between. The CDR3 sequence is 17 residues long. The DNA for the CDR3 is TGTGCCAGCAGCCAAGAATCCCGACAGGACGGCTTTGAAAAACTGTTTTTT. Translated, it gives CASSQESRQDGFEKLFF.

This clonotype was found a few times. The V call is TRBV7-2, the J call TRBJ2-1, with a tentative D call TRBD2 (6 bases). V was clipped by 5 bases and J by 5 bases, with 16 bases between them. This CDR3 contains 15 residues. The germline V gene has CDR1 SGHTA and CDR2 FQGNSA. The CDR3 spells CASSHPLAEHNEQFF. CDR3 bases: TGTGCCAGCAGCCACCCCTTAGCGGAACACAATGAGCAGTTCTTC.

V gene TRBV29-1 combines with J gene TRBJ2-3; D not resolved. The CDR3 contains 12 residues. The V end was cut by 4 bases, the J end by 4 bases, with 9 bases between. Germline V CDR1 and CDR2: SQVTM, ANQGSEA. CDR3 sequence: CSVAVAADTQYF. In DNA form, the CDR3 reads TGCAGCGTTGCGGTCGCGGCAGATACGCAGTATTTT.

This chain links TRBV19 with TRBJ1-5, with 9 bases fitting TRBD1. This CDR3 contains 18 residues. V lost 4 bases and J lost 0; bases outside the gene matches: 10. Germline CDR1 is LNHDA and CDR2 is SQIVND (reference sequence). CDR3 sequence (DNA): TGTGCCAGTAGTAAAGAGGACAGGGGAGGAACTAGCAATCAGCCCCAGCATTTT. As protein: CASSKEDRGGTSNQPQHF.

This clonotype turned up a few times. The rearrangement uses TRBV19 and TRBJ2-1; 10 nucleotides align to TRBD2. This CDR3 spans 17 amino acids. Germline CDR1 is LNHDA and CDR2 is SQIVND (reference sequence). The V and J ends lost 1 base and 4 bases, in that order; junction bases with no gene match: 7. The CDR3 DNA sequence: TGTGCCAGTAGTATAGCACAGCGGGAGGGCCATTACAATGAGCAGTTCTTC. It is translated as CASSIAQREGHYNEQFF.

This clonotype was counted ten times or more. The J gene is TRBJ1-4, the V gene TRBV29-1, with D hard to call. The CDR3 contains 12 residues. Trimming took off 5 bases at V and 3 bases at J, with 7 bases between the two ends. Per the germline V gene, CDR1 is SQVTM and CDR2 is ANQGSEA. The CDR3: CSVSSSNEKLFF. For the CDR3, the DNA is TGCAGCGTTAGCAGTTCTAATGAAAAACTGTTTTTT.

This clonotype was picked up a small number of times. The gene calls are TRBV28 and TRBJ2-1, with a tentative D call TRBD2 (7 bases). There are 15 residues in the CDR3. The germline gives CDR1 MDHEN, CDR2 SYDVKM. V lost 3 bases and J lost 7, with 16 bases in between. The CDR3: CASSFARGPGNEQFF. The CDR3 bases are TGTGCCAGCAGTTTCGCGCGGGGGCCGGGGAATGAGCAGTTCTTC. The full variable domain, in which reference TRBV28 and TRBJ2-1 provide the parts outside the CDR3, is DVKVTQSSRYLVKRTGEKVFLECVQDMDHENMFWYRQDPGLGLRLIYFSYDVKMKEKGDIPEGYSVSREKKERFSLILESASTNQTSMYLCASSFARGPGNEQFFGPGTRLTVL.

The gene calls are TRBV24-1 and TRBJ2-3; 10 bases are shared with TRBD1. This CDR3 contains 17 residues. V dropped 7 bases and J dropped 2; count of bases not matched to a gene: 11. Germline V gene lookup returns CDR1 KGHDR and CDR2 SFDVKD. In nucleotides, the CDR3 is TGTGCCACCAGCGGGGAGGTTGGGACAGGGGACACAGATACGCAGTATTTT. Its protein product is CATSGEVGTGDTDTQYF.

The chain combines TRBV7-9 with TRBJ2-1; 11 nucleotides agree with TRBD2. Trimming cost V 3 bases and J 7 bases; bases outside gene matches: 5. CDR3 size: 15 residues. Per germline, CDR1 SEHNR and CDR2 FQNEAQ (reference sequence). DNA of the CDR3: TGTGCCAGCAGCTTCTTGTCTAGCGGGAGGAATGAGCAGTTCTTC. This codes for CASSFLSSGRNEQFF.

This clonotype has just a few counts. The chain joins TRBV2 to TRBJ1-5, with D uncertain. The CDR3 totals 13 residues. V gave up 4 bases and J gave up 9 bases, with 13 bases separating them. Per the germline V gene, CDR1 is SNHLY and CDR2 is FYNNEI. CDR3 in amino acids: CASSVSGFRPQHF. The CDR3 nucleotides are TGTGCCAGCAGTGTGTCGGGTTTTAGGCCCCAGCATTTT. Together with reference TRBV2 and TRBJ1-5, the CDR3 gives the full variable domain: EPEVTQTPSHQVTQMGQEVILRCVPISNHLYFYWYRQILGQKVEFLVSFYNNEISEKSEIFDDQFSVERPDGSNFTLKIRSTKLEDSAMYFCASSVSGFRPQHFGDGTRLSIL.

The chain combines TRBV6-2 or TRBV6-3 with TRBJ2-7; TRBD1 matches at 8 bases. This CDR3 comprises 18 residues. The ends lost 2 bases at V and 2 bases at J; junction bases unmatched: 14. Germline V gives CDR1 MNHEY, CDR2 SVGEGT. This CDR3 reads CASSYIWRGTGDPYEQYF. The DNA of the CDR3 is TGTGCCAGCAGTTACATATGGCGTGGGACAGGAGACCCCTACGAGCAGTACTTC.

The rearrangement joins TRBV6-2 or TRBV6-3 to TRBJ2-7; 7 nucleotides match TRBD2. Germline-derived CDR1 and CDR2 are MNHEY and SVGEGT. V dropped 0 bases and J dropped 4; count of bases not matched to a gene: 9. The CDR3 has 16 amino acids. The CDR3 here is CASSYSPGGAAYEQYF. The CDR3 DNA is TGTGCCAGCAGTTACTCTCCGGGAGGAGCAGCTTACGAGCAGTACTTC.

The sample holds a few counts of this clonotype. V and J are TRBV12-3 or TRBV12-4 and TRBJ2-1; D is possibly TRBD1 or TRBD2 (5 bases each). The germline V and J ends were trimmed by 2 bases and 1 base, with 9 bases remaining between them. CDR3 length equals 15 residues. The CDR3 loop reads CASSLNRRSYNEQFF. The CDR3, as DNA: TGTGCCAGCAGTTTAAACAGGAGGTCCTACAATGAGCAGTTCTTC.

V and J are TRBV7-2 and TRBJ1-1; the match to TRBD1 covers 7 bases. The germline CDR1 and CDR2 sequences are SGHTA and FQGNSA. CDR3 length: 14 residues. The V and J ends lost 6 bases and 0 bases, in that order; junction bases with no gene match: 4. CDR3: CASRTGVMNTEAFF. DNA for the CDR3: TGTGCCAGCAGAACAGGGGTAATGAACACTGAAGCTTTCTTT.

Many counts were recorded for this clonotype. The chain links TRBV27 to TRBJ2-1, with TRBD2 identical over 8 bases. Germline-derived CDR1 and CDR2 are MNHEY and SMNVEV (reference sequence). The V segment lost 5 bases and the J segment 9 bases; nucleotides outside the gene matches: 15. This CDR3 has 16 amino acids. The CDR3 DNA follows: TGTGCCAGCAGTCCCAGGGGAAGCGGGAGAGGTGGTGAGCAGTTCTTC. It translates to CASSPRGSGRGGEQFF.

This clonotype has only a few counts. V usage is TRBV20-1 and J usage is TRBJ2-1; D is unresolved. The CDR3 covers 12 residues. CDR1 DFQATT and CDR2 SNEGSKA come from the germline V gene (reference sequence). V dropped 4 bases and J dropped 8 bases, with 12 bases sitting between them. CDR3 nucleotide sequence: TGCAGTGCTAAAGAAGGTTGGGATGAGCAGTTCTTC. Residues: CSAKEGWDEQFF.

This clonotype was counted between two and nine times. The chain is built from TRBV30 and TRBJ2-7, with 10 nucleotides matching TRBD2. CDR3 length equals 15 residues. The trim removed 4 bases at V and 5 bases at J, leaving 11 bases unmatched. Per the germline V gene, CDR1 is GTSNPN and CDR2 is SVGIG (reference sequence). The CDR3 here is CAWKGASGSFNEQYF. The CDR3 DNA sequence: TGTGCCTGGAAAGGCGCTAGCGGGAGTTTTAACGAGCAGTACTTC.

There are a few counts of this clonotype. V is TRBV24-1 and J is TRBJ2-5, with 13 bases that match TRBD2. V lost 4 bases to trimming and J lost 6 bases; unmatched junction nucleotides: 4. The CDR3 totals 15 residues. Germline CDR1 is KGHDR and CDR2 is SFDVKD. CDR3 in DNA: TGTGCCACCAGTGAGACTAGCGGGAGGAGCCAGACCCAGTACTTC. It yields the protein CATSETSGRSQTQYF.